These 12 T cell receptor beta chains share one sample of origin, sequenced in a study of blood T cells in healthy people across ages. Sample-barcoded 5' priming and a J-beta primer mix drove a second PCR of roughly 6 to 12 cycles. Via MiXCR, TCRdb re-called the 5' RACE reads, giving one row per CDR3 protein. The sample yields about 730,000 distinct CDR3 sequences, 35% to 45% seen once. The sample comprised blood. These receptors came from a woman in her sixties in good health.

As concerns this clonotype: At one boundary the junction diverges from the germline segment, which might be a read error. The DNA for the CDR3 is TGTGCCTGCAGCCAGACAGGGGGGTCGCACGAGCAGTACTTC. It is translated as CACSQTGGSHEQYF. This sequence joins TRBV7-2 and TRBJ2-7; 9 bases match TRBD1. The CDR3 has 14 residues. In germline, CDR1 is SGHTA, CDR2 FQGNSA.

This chain connects TRBV7-9 to TRBJ1-4; D is undetermined. Looked up from germline, CDR1 is SEHNR and CDR2 is FQNEAQ (reference sequence). V was pared by 6 bases and J by 0 bases, with 14 bases between. This CDR3 spans 16 amino acids. CDR3 in amino acids: CASSNILVATNEKLFF. In DNA form, the CDR3 reads TGTGCCAGCAGTAACATATTAGTAGCAACTAATGAAAAACTGTTTTTT.

The genes are TRBV10-3 and TRBJ2-3; tentatively, D is TRBD2 (7 bases). Germline V gene sequence: CDR1 ENHRY, CDR2 SYGVKD. The CDR3 is made up of 16 amino acids. V lost 0 bases to trimming and J lost 3 bases, with 13 bases between them. DNA for the CDR3: TGTGCCATCAGTGAGTCGACGGGGGGCCTAACAGATACGCAGTATTTT. Its translation is CAISESTGGLTDTQYF.

Only one count was recorded for this clonotype. The chain has TRBV5-1 and TRBJ2-7, with 12 bases matching TRBD2. V shed 7 bases and J 1 base; nucleotides not matched to a gene: 6. This CDR3 spans 15 amino acids. Germline CDR1 SGHRS, CDR2 YFSETQ. DNA of the CDR3: TGCGCCAGCTCTAGACTAGCGGGGGATTCCTACGAGCAGTACTTC. Encoded protein: CASSRLAGDSYEQYF.

This clonotype has only a few counts. V and J are TRBV27 and TRBJ2-3; D may be TRBD1 (5 bases). CDR1 and CDR2 from the germline V gene are MNHEY and SMNVEV (reference sequence). The ends were cut back, 3 bases at V and 4 bases at J, with 20 bases in the middle. This CDR3 comprises 17 residues. As DNA, the CDR3 is TGTGCCAGCAGTTTCGCGTCCGGGTCCCTCAGGGCAGATACGCAGTATTTT. Amino acid sequence: CASSFASGSLRADTQYF.

The rearrangement joins TRBV14 to TRBJ2-3; D may be TRBD1 (6 bases). V lost 2 bases, J lost 2 bases, and 11 bases lay in between. Germline V gene lookup returns CDR1 SGHDN and CDR2 FVKESK. The CDR3 has 15 residues. CDR3 region: CASSQTGYYTDTQYF. For the CDR3, the DNA is TGTGCCAGCAGCCAAACAGGGTACTACACAGATACGCAGTATTTT. Variable domain in full (rest from reference TRBV14 and TRBJ2-3): EAGVTQFPSHSVIEKGQTVTLRCDPISGHDNLYWYRRVMGKEIKFLLHFVKESKQDESGMPNNRFLAERTGGTYSTLKVQPAELEDSGVYFCASSQTGYYTDTQYFGPGTRLTVL.

This chain uses TRBV10-3 with TRBJ2-7, with D perhaps TRBD2 (6 bases). In germline, CDR1 is ENHRY, CDR2 SYGVKD. V lost 6 bases and J 2 bases, leaving 14 bases between the germline ends. CDR3 length: 14 amino acids. The CDR3 loop is CAIRGGMPAYEQYF. CDR3 DNA: TGTGCCATCAGGGGCGGGATGCCTGCCTACGAGCAGTACTTC.

The chain links TRBV6-5 to TRBJ1-1; TRBD1 agrees at 7 bases. The V segment lost 0 bases and the J segment 8 bases; nucleotides outside the gene matches: 6. Germline V gene lookup returns CDR1 MNHEY and CDR2 SVGAGI. The length of the CDR3 is 14 residues. The CDR3 bases are TGTGCCAGCAGTTACTCGATGAGACAGGGCGAAGCTTTCTTT. Its protein product is CASSYSMRQGEAFF.

Concerning this clonotype: The junction shows a germline mismatch at one end, possibly a read error. The CDR3 is CASSQEGGSQGTQYF. The CDR3, as DNA: TGTGCCAGCAGCCAAGAAGGCGGGAGCCAAGGGACCCAGTACTTC. The chain has TRBV4-2 and TRBJ2-5; 7 bases agree with TRBD2. This CDR3 is 15 amino acids long. Germline values: CDR1 LGHNA, CDR2 YNFKEQ.

V gene TRBV21-1 combines with J gene TRBJ2-7. TRBV21-1 is a known pseudogene. CDR3 length equals 15 residues. CDR3 bases: TGTGCCAGCACCAGATCTAGGACCCACTCCTACGAGCAGTACTTC. Protein product: CASTRSRTHSYEQYF.

CDR3 in amino acids: CASIKGISYEQYF. DNA for the CDR3: TGTGCCAGCATAAAGGGAATCTCCTACGAGCAGTACTTC. The chain couples TRBV5-8 to TRBJ2-7; no clear D gene. Germline assignment: CDR1 SGHTS and CDR2 YDEGEE. Trimming removed 6 bases at V and 0 bases at J, with 10 bases between. The CDR3 extends over 13 amino acids.

On this clonotype: A much larger clone sits a single nucleotide away, making a read error possible. V is TRBV5-1 and J is TRBJ2-1, with TRBD1 as a possible D gene (6 bases). The end of the DNA aligns better with TRBJ2-7, so the J call may be wrong. CDR3 length: 13 amino acids. Germline loops: CDR1 SGHRS, CDR2 YFSETQ. CDR3 in amino acids: CASTRDGTCEQYF. The CDR3 nucleotides are TGCGCCAGCACCCGGGACGGGACATGCGAGCAGTACTTC.